These 9 T cell receptor beta chains share one sample of origin, sequenced in a study of CXCR3-negative and CXCR3-positive naive CD8 T cells. For these TCRs, the target antigens are not known. 5' RACE that incorporated UMI labels was used to prepare the TRB cDNA libraries. TCRdb derives one entry per CDR3 protein from the 5' RACE reads, leaving out DNA. This sample's table has about 150,000 distinct CDR3 sequences. Study-level results: Researchers report that CXCR3-positive naive cells carry more hydrophobic TRB CDR3s than CXCR3-negative naive cells.

Sequencing was carried out using naive CXCR3+ CD8+ T cells from blood. Subset denoted: CD45RO-CCR7+CD27+CD95- naive CD8+ T cells expressing CXCR3 (TNR3+). These receptors were taken from a human donor in good health. Some clones in this sample may be carry-over from other donors' samples.

V is TRBV7-9 and J is TRBJ2-7; with no DNA, the TCRdb D assignment of TRBD1 cannot be verified. The length of the CDR3 is 15 residues. In germline, CDR1 is SEHNR, CDR2 FQNEAQ (reference sequence). The CDR3 spells CASSDNRGSSYEQYF.

The CDR3: CSAIPTSGDNEQFF. The rearrangement links TRBV29-1 to TRBJ2-1; TCRdb's D call, TRBD2, is unchecked because there is no DNA. Germline V gene data show CDR1 as SQVTM and CDR2 as ANQGSEA. This CDR3 has 14 residues.

The chain recombines TRBV4-3 with TRBJ2-3; TCRdb calls TRBD1, which cannot be checked without DNA. The CDR3 spans 18 residues. CDR1 and CDR2 from the germline V gene are LGHNA and YSLEER. CDR3 residues: CASSQDRVGGAHTDTQYF.

This chain joins TRBV29-1 and TRBJ2-3; checking the TCRdb D call of TRBD2 is not possible without DNA. Germline V gene sequence: CDR1 SQVTM, CDR2 ANQGSEA. The CDR3 is made up of 16 amino acids. This chain's CDR3 is CSADGTSGEFTDTQYF.

The chain carries TRBV12-3 or TRBV12-4 and TRBJ2-7. This CDR3 has 14 residues. CDR3 sequence reads: CASSFSGRRYEQYF.

The CDR3: CSAPGAPETQYF. The rearrangement links TRBV20-1 to TRBJ2-5; with no DNA, the TCRdb D assignment of TRBD1 cannot be verified. Germline V gene lookup returns CDR1 DFQATT and CDR2 SNEGSKA (reference sequence). This CDR3 is 12 amino acids long.

The rearrangement joins TRBV28 to TRBJ2-7. Germline lookup yields CDR1 MDHEN and CDR2 SYDVKM. The CDR3 loop spans 13 amino acids. The CDR3 protein is CASRLFSSYEQYF.

The V call is TRBV6-5, the J call TRBJ2-3; TCRdb outputs TRBD1, but without DNA this stays unchecked. From germline, CDR1 is MNHEY and CDR2 SVGAGI. This CDR3 comprises 15 residues. Here the CDR3 reads CASRHTGGAGDTQYF.

The chain couples TRBV27 to TRBJ1-2; no DNA is available, so the TRBD1 call from TCRdb remains unchecked. CDR1 MNHEY and CDR2 SMNVEV come from the germline V gene (reference sequence). This CDR3 is built from 13 residues. The CDR3 region is CASSLKGGYGYTF.